These 9 T cell receptor beta chains were all obtained from the same sample, sequenced in a study of cytomegalovirus exposure and HLA in healthy donors. It was with 60 Vbeta and 13 Jbeta primers that the PCR ran. Sequencing was performed with immunoSEQ multiplex PCR; in TCRdb, only in-frame clones are kept and a portion is missing. This table holds fewer than 250,000 clones, 60% to 80% found once. Sequencing used PBMCs. These receptors all stem from a male donor in good health and CMV-seronegative.

This sequence joins TRBV5-6 and TRBJ1-2; D is possibly TRBD1 (5 bases). CDR3 length equals 14 residues. Trimming stripped 0 bases from V and 7 bases from J, with 13 bases between. The V gene's germline CDR1 is SGHDT and CDR2 YYEEEE. The CDR3 region has the DNA TGTGCCAGCAGCTTGGGCCAGGGTTTAGGTGGCTACACCTTC. Amino acids: CASSLGQGLGGYTF.

The chain couples TRBV27 to TRBJ1-5, with D possibly TRBD1 on 5 matching bases. The CDR3 consists of 16 residues. Germline V gene sequence: CDR1 MNHEY, CDR2 SMNVEV (reference sequence). The germline V and J ends were trimmed by 3 bases and 0 bases, with 12 bases remaining between them. The CDR3 is CASSLAGPYSNQPQHF. In DNA form, the CDR3 reads TGTGCCAGCAGTTTGGCGGGGCCGTATAGCAATCAGCCCCAGCATTTT.

J is TRBJ2-1 and V is TRBV7-8; tentatively, D is TRBD2 (6 bases). The length of the CDR3 is 14 residues. Per germline, CDR1 SGHVS and CDR2 FQNEAQ. Trimming removed 3 bases from V and 7 bases from J, with 13 bases in between. The CDR3 here is CASSFAGWVNEQFF. The CDR3 nucleotides are TGTGCCAGCAGCTTTGCGGGATGGGTAAATGAGCAGTTCTTC.

The table lists this clone with many counts. Other DNA sequences in this sample translate to the same CDR3. V usage is TRBV2 and J usage is TRBJ1-4; 9 bases align to TRBD1. J lost 7 bases, V lost 3 bases, and 3 bases had no gene match. Looked up from germline, CDR1 is SNHLY and CDR2 is FYNNEI. The CDR3 length is 14 residues. In nucleotides, the CDR3 is TGTGCCAGCAGTGATCACAGGGGGCTTGAAAAACTGTTTTTT. The encoded protein is CASSDHRGLEKLFF.

The chain employs TRBV18 and TRBJ1-2, with D perhaps TRBD1 (5 bases). This CDR3 is 16 amino acids long. V was trimmed by 3 bases and J by 4 bases, leaving 18 bases between them. Per germline, CDR1 KGHSH and CDR2 LQKENI. CDR3 nucleotide sequence: TGTGCCAGCTCACCCCAAGAGACCGGGGGAGGCTATGGCTACACCTTC. As protein: CASSPQETGGGYGYTF.

This clone has just one count. The chain joins TRBV6-5 to TRBJ2-5, with D possibly TRBD1 on 5 matching bases. The end of the DNA is better explained by TRBJ2-7, so the J call may be wrong. The V gene's germline CDR1 is MNHEY and CDR2 SVGAGI. The CDR3 contains 12 residues. The CDR3, as DNA: TGTGCCAGCAGAAAGGGGCCCTACGAGCAGTACTTC. This codes for CASRKGPYEQYF.

This chain connects TRBV19 to TRBJ2-2; 9 positions agree with TRBD1. Unmatched junction bases numbered 3, after V lost 4 bases and J lost 0 bases. The CDR3 is made up of 16 amino acids. Germline V CDR1 and CDR2: LNHDA, SQIVND (reference sequence). The CDR3 DNA follows: TGTGCCAGTAGTACAAGGACAGGGGCGAACACCGGGGAGCTGTTTTTT. It is translated as CASSTRTGANTGELFF.

The chain employs TRBV25-1 and TRBJ2-7, with unresolved D. The CDR3 length is 15 residues. Germline V CDR1 and CDR2: MGHDK, SYGVNS. The V and J ends lost 3 bases and 3 bases respectively, with 15 bases between them. CDR3 nucleotides: TGTGCCAGCAGTGATCTCCTAGGCTCAGACTACGAGCAGTACTTC. It yields the protein CASSDLLGSDYEQYF.

The table lists this clone with a count of one. The V gene is TRBV6-5, the J gene TRBJ2-7, with D possibly TRBD1 on 6 matching bases. The germline gives CDR1 MNHEY, CDR2 SVGAGI. CDR3 length equals 14 residues. V was pared by 6 bases and J by 5 bases, with 17 bases between. The CDR3 DNA follows: TGTGCCAGCAGCATCGGGACACTGGGCGACGAGCAGTACTTC. Translated, it gives CASSIGTLGDEQYF.